This T cell receptor beta chain derives from a study of shared clonotypes between healthy human individuals. The study, taken as a whole, reports: Enrolling few donors narrowed the genetic and exposure-history diversity that was represented. All-four-donor shared clonotypes had higher generation probabilities than non-shared clonotypes did. Estimated richness was generally greater in naive than memory subsets. What rarefaction showed was incomplete sorted-subset sequencing despite large depth.

Profiled with immunoSEQ multiplex PCR; TCRdb holds only in-frame clones, not every one. Here the sample spans 2 million to 2.5 million clones, over 85% being singletons. This CDR3 contains 16 residues. Germline V gene sequence: CDR1 MGHRA, CDR2 YSYEKL. Trimming took off 3 bases at V and 3 bases at J, with 17 bases between the two ends. As concerns this clone: The target antigen is unknown.

The source material was naive CD4+ T cells from PBMCs. Described subset: CD45RA+ positively selected. The origin of this receptor is a man aged 18-30 years in good health. Some clones in this sample may be carry-over from other donors' samples. The chain combines TRBV4-1 with TRBJ1-2, with D possibly matching TRBD1 (6 bases). The CDR3 DNA reads as TGCGCCAGCAGCCATCCAGCGGGGGGGCCGTACTATGGCTACACCTTC. This sequence encodes CASSHPAGGPYYGYTF.